The clone carrying this T cell receptor beta chain was observed a few times. Its cognate antigen is unknown. Each CDR3 protein gets one entry after TCRdb re-called the 5' RACE reads with MiXCR. The repertoire holds about 560,000 distinct CDR3 sequences, with less than 25% as singletons. These data belong to a study of T-cell memory formation after mild COVID-19. About the research overall: The two donors had largely donor-specific TCR clusters. Notes on the study in general: CD4+ bias marked clones expanding day 15 to 37, unlike balanced contracting clones.

The V segment lost 1 base and the J segment 5 bases; nucleotides outside the gene matches: 8. This CDR3 spans 16 amino acids. Germline values: CDR1 LGHNA, CDR2 YSLEER. Specimen: PBMCs or a T cell subset sorted from them (not recorded which). The TCR sequence derives from an adult woman who had mild COVID-19 (a few samples of this study predate the infection). Cell type and time point are not known. The J gene is TRBJ2-5, the V gene TRBV4-3, with 9 positions matching TRBD2. The CDR3 sequence is CASSQGSGRLGETQYF. The CDR3 bases are TGCGCCAGCAGCCAAGGTAGCGGGAGACTCGGGGAGACCCAGTACTTC.